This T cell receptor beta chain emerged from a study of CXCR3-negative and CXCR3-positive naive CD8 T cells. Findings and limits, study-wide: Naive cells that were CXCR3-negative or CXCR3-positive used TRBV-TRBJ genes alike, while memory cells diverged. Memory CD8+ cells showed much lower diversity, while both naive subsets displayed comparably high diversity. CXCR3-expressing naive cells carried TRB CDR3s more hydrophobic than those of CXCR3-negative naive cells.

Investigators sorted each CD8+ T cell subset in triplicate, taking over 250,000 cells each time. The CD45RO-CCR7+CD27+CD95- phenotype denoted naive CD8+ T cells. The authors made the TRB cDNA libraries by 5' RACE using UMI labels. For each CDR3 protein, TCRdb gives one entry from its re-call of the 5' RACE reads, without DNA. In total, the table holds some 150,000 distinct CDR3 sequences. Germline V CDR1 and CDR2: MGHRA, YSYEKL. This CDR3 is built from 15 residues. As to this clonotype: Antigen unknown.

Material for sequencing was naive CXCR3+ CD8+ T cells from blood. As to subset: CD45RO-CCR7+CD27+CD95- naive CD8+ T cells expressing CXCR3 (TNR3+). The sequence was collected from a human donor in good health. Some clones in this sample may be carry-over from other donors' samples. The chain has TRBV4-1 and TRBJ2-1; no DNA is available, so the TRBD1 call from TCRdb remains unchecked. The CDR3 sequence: CASSQTPGQTPEQFF.